These 25 T cell receptor beta chains share one sample of origin, sequenced in a study of response to subunit inactivated influenza vaccine. TCRdb reprocessed the RT-PCR reads with MiXCR, giving one entry per CDR3 protein. The table has about 780,000 distinct CDR3 sequences, 18% seen once. The sample was PBMCs from blood, taken 5 to 6 days after vaccination. All receptors come from a man aged 50-59 years who received an inactivated influenza vaccine.

This clonotype has a handful of counts. The V gene is TRBV10-3, the J gene TRBJ1-2; 10 bases agree with TRBD1. CDR1 is ENHRY and CDR2 is SYGVKD in the germline V gene. There are 14 residues in the CDR3. The junction had 0 bases not matched to a gene; V was cut back by 4 bases and J by 1 base. The CDR3 reads CAISGDRGNYGYTF. The CDR3 bases are TGTGCCATCAGTGGGGACAGGGGTAACTATGGCTACACCTTC.

This rearrangement joins TRBV5-1 to TRBJ2-7; D call uncertain. Per the germline V gene, CDR1 is SGHRS and CDR2 is YFSETQ. The CDR3 length is 12 residues. V was shortened by 4 bases and J by 5 bases, with 10 bases between the two germline ends. The CDR3 loop is CASSGQLNEQYF. Here the CDR3 DNA reads TGCGCCAGCAGCGGGCAGCTGAACGAGCAGTACTTC.

V gene TRBV29-1 combines with J gene TRBJ2-7, with D tentatively TRBD1 (6 bases). Between the trimmed V and J ends, which lost 7 bases and 1 base, there was a span of 14 bases. The length of the CDR3 is 13 residues. Germline values: CDR1 SQVTM, CDR2 ANQGSEA. The CDR3 reads CSAWTASSYEQYF. As DNA, the CDR3 is TGCAGCGCATGGACAGCCTCATCCTACGAGCAGTACTTC.

J is TRBJ2-2 and V is TRBV6-5, with D uncertain. The germline V gene has CDR1 MNHEY and CDR2 SVGAGI. This CDR3 is built from 16 residues. V dropped 0 bases and J dropped 2 bases, with 10 bases sitting between them. DNA for the CDR3: TGTGCCAGCAGTTACTCCCCCGGAGTCAACACCGGGGAGCTGTTTTTT. Protein sequence: CASSYSPGVNTGELFF.

The J gene is TRBJ1-1, the V gene TRBV7-3, with D possibly matching TRBD1 (5 bases). The germline V gene has CDR1 SGHTA and CDR2 FQGTGA. Trimming removed 1 base at V and 1 base at J, with 16 bases between. This CDR3 is 17 amino acids long. CDR3 sequence reads: CASSLRGGRTPNTEAFF. The CDR3 DNA reads as TGTGCCAGCAGCTTAAGGGGCGGTAGGACACCGAACACTGAAGCTTTCTTT.

This clonotype was observed at least ten times. The V gene is TRBV29-1, the J gene TRBJ2-7, with 7 bases identical to TRBD2. The CDR3 spans 12 residues. From germline, CDR1 is SQVTM and CDR2 ANQGSEA. J was trimmed by 3 bases and V by 4 bases; bases with no gene match: 3. The CDR3 is CSVASGIYEQYF. The CDR3 coding sequence is TGCAGCGTTGCGAGCGGGATCTACGAGCAGTACTTC.

In its sample, this clonotype was seen a few times. This chain joins TRBV5-6 and TRBJ2-5; 8 nucleotides agree with TRBD1. Germline-derived CDR1 and CDR2 are SGHDT and YYEEEE. Unmatched junction bases numbered 6, after V lost 1 base and J lost 7 bases. This CDR3 region has 14 residues. This chain's CDR3 is CASSLRQGIGTQYF. The CDR3 DNA reads as TGTGCCAGCAGCTTGAGACAGGGGATTGGGACCCAGTACTTC.

This clonotype was found a few times. This chain connects TRBV10-3 to TRBJ2-3; TRBD2 matches at 8 bases. V gave up 4 bases and J gave up 3 bases; unmatched junction bases: 6. The CDR3 consists of 15 residues. Germline CDR1 is ENHRY and CDR2 is SYGVKD. The CDR3 sequence: CAISGQRETTDTQYF. Written as DNA, the CDR3 is TGTGCCATCAGTGGACAGCGGGAGACTACAGATACGCAGTATTTT.

This clonotype was seen only a few times. CDR3 bases: TGTGCCAGCAGCCAAGACCAGGGGAGCCACATTCAGTACTTC. Translated: CASSQDQGSHIQYF. V is TRBV4-2 and J is TRBJ2-4; a weak D match, TRBD1 (6 bases). The V gene lost 0 bases and the J gene lost 8 bases, with 11 bases spanning the gap. Germline CDR1 and CDR2: LGHNA and YNFKEQ. This CDR3 spans 14 amino acids.

Only a few counts were recorded for this clonotype. This rearrangement joins TRBV6-2 or TRBV6-3 to TRBJ2-6; 8 bases agree with TRBD1. CDR1 and CDR2 from the germline V gene are MNHEY and SVGEGT. The trim removed 0 bases at V and 0 bases at J, leaving 7 bases unmatched. There are 19 residues in the CDR3. CDR3 sequence reads: CASSYSRDRIVSGANVLTF. CDR3 bases: TGTGCCAGCAGTTACTCCCGGGACAGGATAGTCTCTGGGGCCAACGTCCTGACTTTC.

A few counts support this clonotype. J is TRBJ2-3 and V is TRBV20-1, with D hard to call. There are 13 residues in the CDR3. CDR1 and CDR2 (germline): DFQATT, SNEGSKA (reference sequence). The germline V and J ends were trimmed by 5 bases and 5 bases, with 14 bases remaining between them. This CDR3 is CSAPSGWLDTQYF. The DNA of the CDR3 is TGCAGTGCTCCCTCCGGCTGGCTAGATACGCAGTATTTT.

J is TRBJ2-7 and V is TRBV20-1; D is possibly TRBD1 or TRBD2 (5 bases each). The CDR3 runs 13 residues. The ends were cut back, 1 base at V and 5 bases at J, with 12 bases in the middle. CDR1 is DFQATT and CDR2 is SNEGSKA in the germline V gene (reference sequence). The CDR3 is CSARGRQGDEQYF. The CDR3 DNA reads as TGCAGTGCTAGAGGGCGCCAGGGAGACGAGCAGTACTTC.

The V and J genes are TRBV7-2 and TRBJ2-1; 7 bases map to TRBD2. CDR3 length: 15 residues. Germline CDR1 SGHTA, CDR2 FQGNSA. The junction had 5 bases not matched to a gene; V was cut back by 3 bases and J by 3 bases. The CDR3: CASSFGGSFYNEQFF. CDR3 coding DNA: TGTGCCAGCAGCTTCGGCGGGAGCTTCTACAATGAGCAGTTCTTC.

In its sample, this clonotype was seen many times. This chain joins TRBV12-3 or TRBV12-4 and TRBJ2-7; D is perhaps TRBD2 (6 bases). The length of the CDR3 is 14 residues. With 5 bases removed from V and 0 bases from J, the gap between germline ends came to 11 bases. CDR3 in DNA: TGTGCCAGCAGTGAAGCGGGCGACTCCTACGAGCAGTACTTC. This gives the protein CASSEAGDSYEQYF.

The sample holds a few counts of this clonotype. The genes are TRBV25-1 and TRBJ1-3; D is undetermined. CDR1 and CDR2 from the germline V gene are MGHDK and SYGVNS. Trimming removed 7 bases at V and 4 bases at J, with 8 bases between. The CDR3 contains 12 residues. CDR3 sequence reads: CASTGNGNTIYF. In DNA, the CDR3 is TGTGCCAGCACCGGGAACGGAAACACCATATATTTT.

The rearrangement uses TRBV28 and TRBJ2-1, with unresolved D. Germline V gene sequence: CDR1 MDHEN, CDR2 SYDVKM. This CDR3 contains 17 residues. Trimming removed 3 bases at V and 4 bases at J, with 19 bases between. CDR3 coding DNA: TGTGCCAGCAGTTTGGCAGTGGGCCCTACGCCATACAATGAGCAGTTCTTC. It translates to CASSLAVGPTPYNEQFF.

This CDR3 is CASNWDCKYEQYF. Here the CDR3 DNA reads TGTGCCAGCAACTGGGACTGTAAATACGAGCAGTACTTC. The chain joins TRBV12-3 or TRBV12-4 to TRBJ2-7, with D perhaps matching TRBD2 (6 bases). V was shortened by 7 bases and J by 4 bases, with 14 bases between the two germline ends. The CDR3 runs 13 residues.

V is TRBV20-1 and J is TRBJ2-4; perhaps TRBD1 as D (5 bases). The CDR3 runs 14 residues. Looked up from germline, CDR1 is DFQATT and CDR2 is SNEGSKA (reference sequence). V was clipped by 2 bases and J by 0 bases, with 8 bases between them. CDR3 region: CSARQGIAKNIQYF. The DNA of the CDR3 is TGCAGTGCTAGACAGGGCATAGCCAAAAACATTCAGTACTTC.

The sample holds a few counts of this clonotype. Here the CDR3 reads CASSLVASFTGYTF. The CDR3 coding sequence is TGTGCCAGCAGTTTAGTTGCCAGCTTCACTGGCTACACCTTC. The gene calls are TRBV12-3 or TRBV12-4 and TRBJ1-2; no clear D gene. The CDR3 covers 14 residues. The V end lost 1 base, the J end lost 7 bases, and 13 bases lay between the germline ends.

The chain couples TRBV27 to TRBJ1-5, with 11 bases identical to TRBD1. The CDR3 length is 15 residues. Per the germline V gene, CDR1 is MNHEY and CDR2 is SMNVEV (reference sequence). The V and J ends lost 6 bases and 7 bases, in that order; junction bases with no gene match: 8. CDR3 coding DNA: TGTGCCAGCAGAAGGACAGGGGGCGTTGGGCAGCCCCAGCATTTT. It is translated as CASRRTGGVGQPQHF.

The chain's CDR3 is CASSTGTGGVGELFF. The CDR3 nucleotides are TGTGCCAGCAGCACCGGGACAGGGGGTGTCGGGGAGCTGTTTTTT. The rearrangement joins TRBV7-3 to TRBJ2-2; TRBD1 matches 11 bases. Germline-derived CDR1 and CDR2 are SGHTA and FQGTGA. J was trimmed by 7 bases and V by 5 bases; bases with no gene match: 6. The CDR3 is 15 residues long.

This clonotype was seen more than once but under ten times. V gene TRBV19 combines with J gene TRBJ2-5, with 9 bases that match TRBD1. The CDR3 has 16 amino acids. Germline V lookup: CDR1 LNHDA, CDR2 SQIVND (reference sequence). Trimming took 9 bases from V and 6 from J; bases not matched to a gene: 17. CDR3 sequence: CARRALLGQGKKTQYF. The CDR3 DNA reads as TGTGCCAGGAGAGCACTCCTGGGACAGGGCAAGAAGACCCAGTACTTC.

The V and J genes are TRBV14 and TRBJ2-3, with no clear D. The germline gives CDR1 SGHDN, CDR2 FVKESK. V shed 2 bases and J shed 4 bases, with 7 bases lying between them. There are 13 residues in the CDR3. CDR3 in DNA: TGTGCCAGCAGCCAAACCCTGCCAGATACGCAGTATTTT. It translates to CASSQTLPDTQYF. Full variable domain (missing parts from reference TRBV14 and TRBJ2-3): EAGVTQFPSHSVIEKGQTVTLRCDPISGHDNLYWYRRVMGKEIKFLLHFVKESKQDESGMPNNRFLAERTGGTYSTLKVQPAELEDSGVYFCASSQTLPDTQYFGPGTRLTVL.

The chain carries TRBV29-1 and TRBJ2-1; 10 bases match TRBD2. V shed 7 bases and J 4 bases; nucleotides not matched to a gene: 4. The CDR3 length is 13 residues. Germline CDR1 is SQVTM and CDR2 is ANQGSEA. The CDR3 bases are TGCAGCGCAATGGGACTAGCGTACAATGAGCAGTTCTTC. Its translation: CSAMGLAYNEQFF.

The CDR3 here is CSARNPRAGGTNYGYTF. The DNA for the CDR3 is TGCAGTGCTAGAAACCCCCGGGCAGGGGGCACTAACTATGGCTACACCTTC. This chain joins TRBV20-1 and TRBJ1-2; TRBD1 matches 8 bases. Trimming cost V 2 bases and J 0 bases; bases outside gene matches: 11. CDR1 and CDR2 from the germline V gene are DFQATT and SNEGSKA (reference sequence). The CDR3 covers 17 residues.